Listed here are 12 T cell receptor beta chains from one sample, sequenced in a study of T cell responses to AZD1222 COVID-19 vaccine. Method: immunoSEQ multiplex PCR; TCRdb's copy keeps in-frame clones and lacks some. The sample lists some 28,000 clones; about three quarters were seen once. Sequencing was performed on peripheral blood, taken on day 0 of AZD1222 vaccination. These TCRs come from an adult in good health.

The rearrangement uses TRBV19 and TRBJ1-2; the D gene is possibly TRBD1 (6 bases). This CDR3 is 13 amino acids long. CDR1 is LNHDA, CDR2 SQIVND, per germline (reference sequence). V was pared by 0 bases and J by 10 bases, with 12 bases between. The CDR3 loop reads CASSIDPQGSYTF. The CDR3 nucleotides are TGTGCCAGTAGTATAGATCCACAGGGTTCCTACACCTTC.

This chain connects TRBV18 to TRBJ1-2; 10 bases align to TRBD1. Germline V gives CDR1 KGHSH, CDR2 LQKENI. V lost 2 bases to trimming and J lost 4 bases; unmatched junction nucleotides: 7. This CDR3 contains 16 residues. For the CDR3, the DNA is TGTGCCAGCTCACCAGGGACAGGGGCAGGAAGCTATGGCTACACCTTC. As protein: CASSPGTGAGSYGYTF.

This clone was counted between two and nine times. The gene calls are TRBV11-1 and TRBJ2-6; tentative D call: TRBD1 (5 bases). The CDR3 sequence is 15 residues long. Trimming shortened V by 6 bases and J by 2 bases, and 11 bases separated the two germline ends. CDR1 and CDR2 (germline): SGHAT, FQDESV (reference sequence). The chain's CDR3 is CASSSQGAGANVLTF. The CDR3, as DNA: TGTGCCAGCAGTTCCCAGGGTGCTGGGGCCAACGTCCTGACTTTC.

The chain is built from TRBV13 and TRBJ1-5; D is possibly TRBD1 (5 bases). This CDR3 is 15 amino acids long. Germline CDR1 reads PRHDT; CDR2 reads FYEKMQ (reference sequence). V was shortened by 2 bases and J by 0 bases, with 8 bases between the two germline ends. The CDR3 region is CASSLKGHSNQPQHF. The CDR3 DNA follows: TGTGCCAGCAGCTTAAAGGGGCATAGCAATCAGCCCCAGCATTTT.

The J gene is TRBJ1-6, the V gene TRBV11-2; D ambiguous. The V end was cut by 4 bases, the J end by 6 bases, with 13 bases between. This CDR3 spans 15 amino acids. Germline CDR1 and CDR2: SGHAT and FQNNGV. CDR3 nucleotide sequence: TGTGCCAGCAGCTCGTCTATAACGGGTAATTCACCCCTCCACTTT. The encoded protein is CASSSSITGNSPLHF.

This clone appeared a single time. The CDR3 nucleotides read TGCAGCGTTGACCCTAGCACAGATACGCAGTATTTT. The encoded protein is CSVDPSTDTQYF. The chain is built from TRBV29-1 and TRBJ2-3; D remains ambiguous. From germline, CDR1 is SQVTM and CDR2 ANQGSEA. V lost 3 bases to trimming and J lost 0 bases, with 4 bases between them. The CDR3 spans 12 residues.

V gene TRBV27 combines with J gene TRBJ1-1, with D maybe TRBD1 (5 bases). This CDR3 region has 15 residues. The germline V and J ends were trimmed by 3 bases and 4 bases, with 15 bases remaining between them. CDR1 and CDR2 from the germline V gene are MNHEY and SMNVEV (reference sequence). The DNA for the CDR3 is TGTGCCAGCAGTTTTGGGGGTAGGACGGTCACTGAAGCTTTCTTT. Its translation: CASSFGGRTVTEAFF.

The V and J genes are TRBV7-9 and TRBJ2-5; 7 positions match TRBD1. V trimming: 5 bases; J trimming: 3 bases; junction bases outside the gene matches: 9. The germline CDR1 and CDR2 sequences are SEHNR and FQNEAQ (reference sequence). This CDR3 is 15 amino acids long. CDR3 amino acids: CASSPTGQLKETQYF. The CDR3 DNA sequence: TGTGCCAGCAGCCCCACGGGACAGTTAAAAGAGACCCAGTACTTC. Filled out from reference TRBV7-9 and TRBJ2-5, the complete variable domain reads DTGVSQNPRHKITKRGQNVTFRCDPISEHNRLYWYRQTLGQGPEFLTYFQNEAQLEKSRLLSDRFSAERPKGSFSTLEIQRTEQGDSAMYLCASSPTGQLKETQYFGPGTRLLVL.

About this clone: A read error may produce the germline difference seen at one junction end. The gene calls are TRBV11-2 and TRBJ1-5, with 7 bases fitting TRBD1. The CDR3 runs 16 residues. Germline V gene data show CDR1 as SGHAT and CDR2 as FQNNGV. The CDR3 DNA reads TGTGCCAGCAGCCTAGACAGGGCTAGCCGCAATCAGCCCCAGCATTTT. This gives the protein CASSLDRASRNQPQHF.

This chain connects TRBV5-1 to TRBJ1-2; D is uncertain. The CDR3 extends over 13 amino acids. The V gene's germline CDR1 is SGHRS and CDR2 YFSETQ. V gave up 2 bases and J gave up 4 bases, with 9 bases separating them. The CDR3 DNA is TGCGCCAGCAGCTTAAGGGAGGGCTATGGCTACACCTTC. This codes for CASSLREGYGYTF.

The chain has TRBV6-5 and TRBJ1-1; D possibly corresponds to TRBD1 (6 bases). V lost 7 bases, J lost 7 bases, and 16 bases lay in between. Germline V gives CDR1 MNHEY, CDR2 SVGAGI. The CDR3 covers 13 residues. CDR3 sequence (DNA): TGTGCCAGCACCCTATCAACAGGGCGTGAAGCTTTCTTT. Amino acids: CASTLSTGREAFF.

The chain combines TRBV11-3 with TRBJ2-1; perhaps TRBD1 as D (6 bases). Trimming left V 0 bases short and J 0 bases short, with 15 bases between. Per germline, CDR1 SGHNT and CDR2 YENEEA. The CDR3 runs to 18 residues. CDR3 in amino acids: CASSLDQGGSSSYNEQFF. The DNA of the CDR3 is TGTGCCAGCAGCTTAGATCAAGGGGGATCGAGCTCCTACAATGAGCAGTTCTTC.